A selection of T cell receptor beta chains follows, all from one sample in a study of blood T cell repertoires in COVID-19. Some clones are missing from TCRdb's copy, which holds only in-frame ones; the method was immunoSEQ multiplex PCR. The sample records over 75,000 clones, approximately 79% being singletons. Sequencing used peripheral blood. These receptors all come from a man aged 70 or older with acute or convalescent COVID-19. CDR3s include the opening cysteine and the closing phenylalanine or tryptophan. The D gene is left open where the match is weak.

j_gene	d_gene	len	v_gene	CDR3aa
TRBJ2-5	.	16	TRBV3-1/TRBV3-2	CASSLIPVGLPKTQYF
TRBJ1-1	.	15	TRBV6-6	CASTTGAGVNTEAFF
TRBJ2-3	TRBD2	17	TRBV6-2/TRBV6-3	CASSTTSGGRATDTQYF
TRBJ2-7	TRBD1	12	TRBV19	CASSGQGYEQYF
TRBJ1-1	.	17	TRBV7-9	CASSLGGGRGLNTEAFF
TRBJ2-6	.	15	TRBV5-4	CASSLGASGANVLTF
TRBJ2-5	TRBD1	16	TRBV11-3	CASSLRTGLYQETQYF
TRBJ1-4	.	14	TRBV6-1	CASSEQGKKKKLFF
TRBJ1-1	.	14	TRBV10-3	CAIRRTDTNTEAFF
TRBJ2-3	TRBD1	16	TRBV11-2	CASSLAAGGMTDTQYF
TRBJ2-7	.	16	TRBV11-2	CASSLFPVDNTYEQYF
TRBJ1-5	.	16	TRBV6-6	CASKENQGYSNQPQHF
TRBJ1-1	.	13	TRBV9	CASSSGLDTEAFF
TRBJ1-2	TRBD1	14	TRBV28	CASRSGQGGYGYTF
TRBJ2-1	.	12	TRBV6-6	CASSYGGYEQFF
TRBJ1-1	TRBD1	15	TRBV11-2	CASTSWGQLNTEAFF
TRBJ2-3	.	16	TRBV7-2	CASSLGLGSHTDTQYF
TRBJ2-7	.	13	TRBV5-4	CASRSPKGDEQYF
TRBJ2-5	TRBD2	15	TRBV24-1	CATSGGGPLQETQYF
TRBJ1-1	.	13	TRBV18	CASSPLRDTEAFF
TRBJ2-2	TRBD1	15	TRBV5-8	CASSWDRGNTGELFF
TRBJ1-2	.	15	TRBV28	CASRPSQGRGYGYTF
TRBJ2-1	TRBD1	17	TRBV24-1	CATSDRFGTGSLDEQFF
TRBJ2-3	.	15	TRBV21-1	CASSKARAGLWGQYF
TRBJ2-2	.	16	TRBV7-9	CASTVLRTENTGELFF
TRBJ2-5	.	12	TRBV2	CASINMGGTQYF
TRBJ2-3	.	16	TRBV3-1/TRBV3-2	CASSFGAGASTDTQYF
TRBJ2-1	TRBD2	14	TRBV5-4	CASSSGLAGHEQFF
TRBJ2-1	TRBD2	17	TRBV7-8	CASSSYRQAGAFNEQFF
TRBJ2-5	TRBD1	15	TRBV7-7	CASSWGTGGYETQYF
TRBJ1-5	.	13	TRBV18	CASSPGGYQPQHF
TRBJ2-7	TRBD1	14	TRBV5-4	CASSTDRGPYEQYF
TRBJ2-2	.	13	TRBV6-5	CAVGGPHTGELFF
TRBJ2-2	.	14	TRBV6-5	CASSQQGNTGELFF
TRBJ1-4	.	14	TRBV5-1	CASSLGRVGEKLFF
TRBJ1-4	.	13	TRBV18	CASSTATNEKLFF
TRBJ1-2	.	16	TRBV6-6	CASSREETGLSLGYTF
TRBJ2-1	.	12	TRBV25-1	CASRRGYNEQFF
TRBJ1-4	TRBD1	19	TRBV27	CASSLASGQGASDNEKLFF
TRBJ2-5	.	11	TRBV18	CASSGEETQYF
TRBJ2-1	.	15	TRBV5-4	CASSSLTERYNEQFF
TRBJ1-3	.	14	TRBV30	CAWRTDSSGNTIYF
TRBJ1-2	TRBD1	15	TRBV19	CACRDRDSSNYGYTF
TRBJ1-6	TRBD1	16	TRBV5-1	CASSPTRDRGDSPLHF
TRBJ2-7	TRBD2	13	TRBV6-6	CASSTGGPYEQYF
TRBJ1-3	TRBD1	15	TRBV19	CASSSTGVSGNTIYF
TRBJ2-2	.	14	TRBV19	CASSTRQTSGELFF
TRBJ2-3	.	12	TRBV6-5	CASSPIQNTQYF
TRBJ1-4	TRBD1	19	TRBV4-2	CASSQSGTAFSSTNEKLFF